The text below deals with one T cell receptor (beta chain). The antigen is unknown. This specimen belongs to a study of shared clonotypes between healthy human individuals. The assay used deep level. Once extracted for a subset, genomic DNA was divided evenly among several immunoSEQ plates. TCRdb's table, derived via immunoSEQ multiplex PCR, lists solely in-frame clones and lacks some. The profile shows around 1 million clones, over 75% of them singletons. Study observations and caveats: The generation probabilities recorded for non-shared clonotypes fell below those of clonotypes shared by all four donors.

V was clipped by 1 base and J by 8 bases, with 21 bases between them. Germline CDR1 LNHNV, CDR2 YYDKDF (reference sequence). The CDR3 loop spans 17 amino acids. Every donor was a Caucasian adult from Nashville, Tennessee. The origin of this receptor is a man aged 18 to 30 in good health. The genes are TRBV15 and TRBJ2-1; D gene ambiguous. Specimen: memory CD4+ T cells sorted from blood. Subset described: CD45RA-negative fraction. The CDR3, as DNA: TGTGCCACCAGCAGAGGTAGAAGCGCGGCCGGCCACTATGAGCAGTTCTTC. Translation gives CATSRGRSAAGHYEQFF.